Presented here are 2 T cell receptor beta chains from one specimen sequenced in a study of shared clonotypes between healthy human individuals. CD45RO-negative cells were positively selected for CCR7, leaving out terminally differentiated effector memory CD45RA+ cells. TCRdb's copy holds only in-frame clones and misses some; the assay was immunoSEQ multiplex PCR. The sample has 500,000 to 700,000 clones; about 95% are singletons. The sequenced sample consisted of naive CD8+ T cells sorted from blood. The source of these receptors is a woman aged 25 to 39 in good health.

J is TRBJ2-1 and V is TRBV2; D is perhaps TRBD1 (6 bases). CDR3 size: 15 residues. Between the trimmed V and J ends, which lost 8 bases and 7 bases, there was a span of 21 bases. Germline V gene sequence: CDR1 SNHLY, CDR2 FYNNEI. CDR3 nucleotides: TGTGCCAGCGGAAGGACTCCGGGACACCTTAATGAGCAGTTCTTC. Its translation: CASGRTPGHLNEQFF.

The chain carries TRBV6-1 and TRBJ1-3; TRBD1 matches 7 bases. Germline CDR1 and CDR2: MNHNS and SASEGT. The CDR3 spans 15 residues. The V gene end was trimmed by 4 bases and the J gene end by 3 bases; junction bases not matched to a gene: 6. The CDR3 DNA reads TGTGCCAGCAGTGGGGACAGTGGCGGTGGAAACACCATATATTTT. Its translation: CASSGDSGGGNTIYF.